This T cell receptor (beta chain) was identified during a study of blood T cell repertoires in COVID-19. On the study more broadly: Material from acute and convalescent COVID-19 was sourced from the United States, Italy and Spain.

How the authors handled the data: How many nucleated cells were present was estimated from reference gene primer amplification. Here immunoSEQ multiplex PCR was the method, and the copy in TCRdb shows in-frame clones only, minus some. The V and J calls and the clone size are those of that table, but D and trimming were determined from the DNA. The sample shows about 160,000 clones, about 86% of them seen only once. Only one count was recorded for this clone. The CDR3 length is 16 residues. The J segment lost 2 bases and the V segment lost 7 bases, leaving 11 bases of the junction unmatched. Per the germline V gene, CDR1 is SEHNR and CDR2 is FQNEAQ (reference sequence).

Sequenced material: peripheral blood. The rearrangement uses TRBV7-9 and TRBJ2-3; 8 bases fit TRBD2. This TCR came from a woman in her sixties or seventies with COVID-19, enrolled during active disease. The CDR3 nucleotides are TGTGCCAGCACGTTTTGGGCGGGGGGATACACAGATACGCAGTATTTT. Translation gives CASTFWAGGYTDTQYF. The full variable domain, completed using reference TRBV7-9 and TRBJ2-3, is DTGVSQNPRHKITKRGQNVTFRCDPISEHNRLYWYRQTLGQGPEFLTYFQNEAQLEKSRLLSDRFSAERPKGSFSTLEIQRTEQGDSAMYLCASTFWAGGYTDTQYFGPGTRLTVL.